This T cell receptor (beta chain) was sequenced for a study of T cell repertoires in cytomegalovirus infection. Whole-study context: Public TCR beta signatures were indicative of both CMV infection and a matching HLA type.

TCRdb re-analysed the reads in MiXCR, keeping a single row per CDR3 protein. The table lists fewer than 850,000 distinct CDR3 sequences, 29% of them singletons, with about an eighth in the top ten. This clonotype was counted ten times or more. Its antigen is currently unknown. Germline-derived CDR1 and CDR2 are SGHTA and FQGNSA. The CDR3 runs 12 residues. The V gene lost 8 bases and the J gene lost 8 bases, with 12 bases spanning the gap. The receptor was isolated from a human donor in good health (CMV status not recorded). Some clones in this sample may be carry-over from other donors' samples. This specimen was cultured CD8+ T cells from PBMCs, taken from culture after CMV antigen stimulation. The chain joins TRBV7-2 to TRBJ2-2; D gene ambiguous. CDR3 DNA: TGTGCCAGCTACCGAACAACGGGGGAGCTGTTTTTT. This codes for CASYRTTGELFF.